This record covers a single T cell receptor (beta chain). Its matching antigen is unknown. The record originates from a study of CD8+ T cells in alopecia areata. Study results and caveats: Having just one nonresponder leaves the connection between baseline CD8+ expansion and response unresolved. The study found tofacitinib significantly decreased scalp clonality and expanded CD8+ clones among the top 100.

cDNA serving as the sequencing template came from extracted, reverse transcribed RNA. Sequenced by immunoSEQ multiplex PCR; TCRdb stores in-frame clones only, minus some. The sample carries about 210,000 clones, about three fifths recorded once. Treatment meaning: oral pan-JAK inhibitor, 5-10 mg twice daily. Peripheral blood, together with lesional scalp punch biopsies, was collected from alopecia areata patients. The germline V gene has CDR1 MNHNS and CDR2 SASEGT. V was pared by 1 base and J by 0 bases, with 2 bases of the junction left unmatched. This CDR3 contains 15 residues. The sample here was CD4+ T cells sorted from blood, taken at week 4, from a patient treated with tofacitinib. This chain joins TRBV6-1 and TRBJ1-2, with 7 positions matching TRBD1. This TCR was sampled from a human donor with alopecia areata. The DNA for the CDR3 is TGTGCCAGCAGTGAAGTGCAGGGGGCTAACTATGGCTACACCTTC. This gives the protein CASSEVQGANYGYTF.